This TCR beta chain was retrieved from a study of response to subunit inactivated influenza vaccine. From the RT-PCR reads, TCRdb called clonotypes with MiXCR, one entry per CDR3 protein. The table includes 500,000 to 700,000 distinct CDR3 sequences, approximately 22% detected once. This CDR3 is 13 amino acids long. CDR1 is SQVTM, CDR2 ANQGSEA, per germline. Trimming took 4 bases from V and 4 from J; bases not matched to a gene: 5. This clonotype was observed at least ten times. These data also formed part of another study, on T cells expressing NK-cell markers. This second study says: 5'RACE template switching built TCR beta cDNA with unique molecular identifiers.

This chain uses TRBV29-1 with TRBJ2-7, with 9 bases that match TRBD1. The origin of this receptor is a man aged 50 to 59 who received an inactivated influenza vaccine. The sample in question was CD4+ T cells sorted from PBMCs, obtained 11 to 12 days after vaccination. This chain's CDR3 is CSVGTDRGYEQYF. CDR3 bases: TGCAGCGTTGGGACCGACAGGGGGTACGAGCAGTACTTC.